The sequence of this T cell receptor (beta chain) was determined in a study of Graves' ophthalmopathy and Graves' hyperthyroidism. Germline V lookup: CDR1 WSHSY, CDR2 SAAADI. The CDR3 consists of 14 residues. Investigators amplified TCR beta CDR3 regions from RNA transcripts. HTBI primers were used in a first-round RT-PCR, which preceded a second-round multiplex PCR. TCRdb reprocessed the multiplex PCR reads via MiXCR and lists one record per CDR3 protein. Of 900,000 to 1,200,000 distinct CDR3 sequences listed, about 40% are singletons. Notes on this clonotype: At one of its ends the junction is not consistent with the germline gene, which may arise from a read error.

The chain carries TRBV10-2 and TRBJ1-2; 9 positions agree with TRBD1. The sequence was obtained from an adult man with Graves' hyperthyroidism. Input material: peripheral blood or thyroid tissue (not recorded which). The DNA of the CDR3 is TGTGCCAGCAGTCCCTCCGGGACAGGGTTGGGCTACACCTTC. It is translated as CASSPSGTGLGYTF.